This entry lists 27 T cell receptor beta chains sequenced from one sample in a study of post-analysis software for immune sequencing data. Study-wide results and limits: Patients carried 5 or 6 TRBV segments more frequently than controls did, and TRBV5-6, TRBV5-1 and TRBV20-1 were among them.

Antigens of these TCRs are unknown. Sequencing libraries made from TCR beta cDNA carried unique molecular identifiers. Each CDR3 protein gets one entry after TCRdb re-called the PCR reads with MiXCR. The profile covers about 540,000 distinct CDR3 sequences, with around 34% appearing a single time and 4.5% to 7.5% taken by the ten largest. Sequenced sample: blood. The receptor set was obtained from a girl between 2 and 17 years old with multiple sclerosis.

The chain couples TRBV20-1 to TRBJ2-5; TRBD2 is a possible D gene (6 bases). The CDR3 covers 12 residues. Germline V lookup: CDR1 DFQATT, CDR2 SNEGSKA (reference sequence). Trimming removed 6 bases at V and 3 bases at J, with 11 bases between. CDR3 nucleotide sequence: TGCAGTGCCGCGACTAGGGAAGAGACCCAGTACTTC. Translated, it gives CSAATREETQYF.

The V and J genes are TRBV7-2 and TRBJ2-3, with D maybe TRBD2 (6 bases). V gave up 5 bases and J gave up 7 bases, with 10 bases separating them. The germline CDR1 and CDR2 sequences are SGHTA and FQGNSA. The CDR3 is 12 amino acids. The CDR3 region is CASSMGGYTQYF. CDR3 DNA sequence: TGTGCCAGCAGCATGGGGGGATATACGCAGTATTTT.

This clonotype was picked up a small number of times. The rearrangement uses TRBV6-4 and TRBJ1-2, with a weak D call TRBD1 (5 bases). The CDR3 covers 11 residues. V lost 9 bases, J lost 10 bases, and 15 bases lay in between. Germline CDR1 and CDR2: MRHNA and SNTAGT. The CDR3 spells CASSTRDFYTF. CDR3 sequence (DNA): TGTGCCAGTTCCACTAGGGACTTCTACACCTTC.

In this sample, this clonotype turned up a few times. The chain has TRBV11-2 and TRBJ2-1; D gene uncertain. The ends were cut back, 5 bases at V and 0 bases at J, with 8 bases in the middle. From germline, CDR1 is SGHAT and CDR2 FQNNGV. The CDR3 is 14 residues long. CDR3 amino acids: CASSPIISYNEQFF. DNA of the CDR3: TGTGCCAGCAGCCCCATTATCTCCTACAATGAGCAGTTCTTC.

This clonotype showed up many times. V gene TRBV6-2 or TRBV6-3 combines with J gene TRBJ1-2; tentative D call: TRBD1 (5 bases). Deletions cut 7 bases from V and 6 bases from J, with 12 bases between. This CDR3 comprises 12 residues. Per the germline V gene, CDR1 is MNHEY and CDR2 is SVGEGT. The CDR3 spells CASNQGWNGYTF. The CDR3 DNA reads as TGTGCCAGCAATCAGGGTTGGAATGGCTACACCTTC.

Only a few counts were recorded for this clonotype. This chain connects TRBV19 to TRBJ2-3; 8 positions agree with TRBD2. CDR1 is LNHDA, CDR2 SQIVND, per germline (reference sequence). V lost 9 bases, J lost 1 base, and 6 bases stayed unmatched. CDR3 length equals 14 residues. CDR3 loop: CASSIGGGTDTQYF. The CDR3 DNA is TGTGCCAGCAGCATCGGGGGGGGCACAGATACGCAGTATTTT.

This clonotype showed up just a few times. The chain joins TRBV7-9 to TRBJ2-3, with 12 bases lining up with TRBD2. The length of the CDR3 is 15 residues. V lost 6 bases, J lost 1 base, and 2 bases stayed unmatched. Germline V gives CDR1 SEHNR, CDR2 FQNEAQ (reference sequence). CDR3 in amino acids: CASSWTSGGTDTQYF. For the CDR3, the DNA is TGTGCCAGCAGTTGGACTAGCGGGGGCACAGATACGCAGTATTTT.

The chain carries TRBV20-1 and TRBJ2-5, with 13 bases lining up with TRBD2. The CDR3 loop spans 15 amino acids. Germline V gives CDR1 DFQATT, CDR2 SNEGSKA (reference sequence). The J segment lost 5 bases and the V segment lost 2 bases, leaving 5 bases of the junction unmatched. The CDR3 spells CSARPTSGGGETQYF. The CDR3, as DNA: TGCAGTGCTAGACCTACTAGCGGGGGGGGGGAGACCCAGTACTTC.

V is TRBV20-1 and J is TRBJ2-6, with D possibly matching TRBD2 (5 bases). The CDR3 runs 15 residues. From germline, CDR1 is DFQATT and CDR2 SNEGSKA (reference sequence). Trimming pared 0 bases from V and 1 base from J, leaving 7 bases between. CDR3 sequence reads: CSARDRGSGANVLTF. CDR3 bases: TGCAGTGCTAGAGATCGGGGTTCTGGGGCCAACGTCCTGACTTTC.

J is TRBJ2-1 and V is TRBV6-6; TRBD1 matches at 7 bases. With V trimmed by 4 bases and J by 4 bases, 10 bases remained unmatched. The CDR3 is made up of 16 amino acids. The germline CDR1 and CDR2 sequences are MNHNY and SVGAGI (reference sequence). The CDR3 bases are TGTGCCAGCAGTTGCCGAGACAGGGTGAAATACAATGAGCAGTTCTTC. This codes for CASSCRDRVKYNEQFF.

As regards this clonotype: Possible read error: a much larger clone is one base away. The chain joins TRBV5-1 to TRBJ2-7; D call uncertain. Germline V gene sequence: CDR1 SGHRS, CDR2 YFSETQ. CDR3 length equals 13 residues. Trimming took off 0 bases at V and 2 bases at J, with 6 bases between the two ends. The CDR3 coding sequence is TGCGCCAGCAGCTTGGGACGACCCTACGAGCAGTACTTC. Translation gives CASSLGRPYEQYF.

The chain uses TRBV5-1 and TRBJ1-2; D remains ambiguous. Looked up from germline, CDR1 is SGHRS and CDR2 is YFSETQ. Trimming removed 2 bases at V and 3 bases at J, with 11 bases between. CDR3 length equals 14 residues. CDR3: CASSFVGVHYGYTF. For the CDR3, the DNA is TGCGCCAGCAGCTTTGTCGGGGTGCACTATGGCTACACCTTC. The entire variable domain, with the rest obtained from reference TRBV5-1 and TRBJ1-2, is as follows: KAGVTQTPRYLIKTRGQQVTLSCSPISGHRSVSWYQQTPGQGLQFLFEYFSETQRNKGNFPGRFSGRQFSNSRSEMNVSTLELGDSALYLCASSFVGVHYGYTFGSGTRLTVV.

This chain joins TRBV6-5 and TRBJ2-3; TRBD2 matches at 11 bases. V shed 2 bases, J shed 3 bases, and the junction held 13 bases outside the gene matches. Germline V gives CDR1 MNHEY, CDR2 SVGAGI. CDR3 length: 19 residues. The CDR3 reads CASSYLPGVAGGDTDTQYF. DNA of the CDR3: TGTGCCAGCAGTTACCTCCCCGGAGTAGCGGGGGGGGATACAGATACGCAGTATTTT.

The genes are TRBV6-6 and TRBJ1-2; D is unresolved. CDR3 size: 13 residues. The ends were cut back, 6 bases at V and 2 bases at J, with 10 bases in the middle. CDR1 and CDR2 (germline): MNHNY, SVGAGI (reference sequence). CDR3 DNA: TGTGCCAGCAGGACGTCACAGAACTATGGCTACACCTTC. This encodes CASRTSQNYGYTF.

Only a few counts were recorded for this clonotype. The chain uses TRBV29-1 and TRBJ2-5, with TRBD2 matching over 10 bases. TRBJ2-7 matches the DNA end more closely, so the J call is doubtful. The CDR3 contains 15 residues. The germline V gene has CDR1 SQVTM and CDR2 ANQGSEA. The CDR3 region has the DNA TGCAGCGTTGAAGAACTAGCGGGGAATATCTACGAGCAGTACTTC. Its translation: CSVEELAGNIYEQYF.

The chain employs TRBV5-1 and TRBJ1-4, with D unresolved. Germline CDR1 and CDR2: SGHRS and YFSETQ. Trimming removed 3 bases from V and 8 bases from J, with 20 bases in between. This CDR3 region has 16 residues. The CDR3 DNA reads TGCGCCAGCAGCTCTCCACCTTGGCCGGCGGACGAAAAACTGTTTTTT. Residues: CASSSPPWPADEKLFF.

V gene TRBV12-3 or TRBV12-4 combines with J gene TRBJ2-3; 7 bases align to TRBD1. CDR3 length: 14 amino acids. V gave up 6 bases and J gave up 4 bases; unmatched junction bases: 7. The DNA for the CDR3 is TGTGCCAGCAGCAATGACAGGGCAGCAGATACGCAGTATTTT. Translating gives CASSNDRAADTQYF.

This clonotype appeared a few times. The chain links TRBV11-3 to TRBJ2-3, with D hard to call. Trimming stripped 5 bases from V and 2 bases from J, with 17 bases between. There are 16 residues in the CDR3. Germline assignment: CDR1 SGHNT and CDR2 YENEEA. The CDR3 DNA sequence: TGTGCCAGCAGCCGTCGGACCCTAGGGATCACAGATACGCAGTATTTT. This codes for CASSRRTLGITDTQYF.

The chain joins TRBV5-1 to TRBJ2-7, with D perhaps TRBD1 (5 bases). Germline V gene data show CDR1 as SGHRS and CDR2 as YFSETQ. The CDR3 sequence is 17 residues long. The V and J ends lost 1 base and 2 bases respectively, with 19 bases between them. The CDR3 loop is CASSLYPSWWGAYEQYF. The CDR3 DNA sequence: TGCGCCAGCAGCTTGTATCCCTCGTGGTGGGGCGCCTACGAGCAGTACTTC.

The table lists this clonotype with a few counts. The chain recombines TRBV5-1 with TRBJ2-3; 7 bases are shared with TRBD2. The CDR3 has 16 residues. With V trimmed by 0 bases and J by 0 bases, 4 bases remained unmatched. Germline V gene data show CDR1 as SGHRS and CDR2 as YFSETQ. The CDR3: CASSLEDSGSTDTQYF. The CDR3 DNA is TGCGCCAGCAGCTTGGAAGATAGCGGGAGCACAGATACGCAGTATTTT.

This clonotype occurred many times. V and J are TRBV6-5 and TRBJ1-6, with TRBD1 as a possible D gene (5 bases). CDR3 length: 18 residues. The V and J ends lost 0 bases and 8 bases respectively, with 20 bases between them. Per germline, CDR1 MNHEY and CDR2 SVGAGI. The CDR3 DNA sequence: TGTGCCAGCAGTTACTCGAACGAGGAAGGGGCTACGTATTCACCCCTCCACTTT. As protein: CASSYSNEEGATYSPLHF.

The chain is built from TRBV11-2 and TRBJ2-1; D possibly corresponds to TRBD1 (6 bases). V dropped 3 bases and J dropped 0 bases, with 15 bases sitting between them. The CDR3 loop spans 17 amino acids. In germline, CDR1 is SGHAT, CDR2 FQNNGV. The CDR3 nucleotides read TGTGCCAGCAGCTTGAGTCGGACAGCGAGCTCCTACAATGAGCAGTTCTTC. It encodes CASSLSRTASSYNEQFF.

About this clonotype: One end of the junction is discordant with germline, which a read error may explain. The chain couples TRBV10-1 to TRBJ1-1; D is unresolved. The CDR3 has 14 amino acids. Germline-derived CDR1 and CDR2 are WNHNN and SYGVQD (reference sequence). As DNA, the CDR3 is TGCGCCAGCAGGGAGTCGAAGGGCAACACTGAAGCTTTCTTT. It translates to CASRESKGNTEAFF.

In its sample, this clonotype was seen a few times. The chain recombines TRBV20-1 with TRBJ2-7; D assignment may be TRBD1 or TRBD2 (5 bases each). The length of the CDR3 is 13 residues. V lost 4 bases and J lost 2, with 12 bases in between. Per germline, CDR1 DFQATT and CDR2 SNEGSKA (reference sequence). The CDR3 DNA reads TGCAGTGCTAAAACGTCGGGACCCTACGAGCAGTACTTC. It specifies CSAKTSGPYEQYF.

In its sample, this clonotype was seen a few times. The rearrangement uses TRBV7-8 and TRBJ2-7; the D call may be TRBD1 or TRBD2 (5 bases each). Germline lookup yields CDR1 SGHVS and CDR2 FQNEAQ. CDR3 size: 14 residues. Trimming took off 5 bases at V and 6 bases at J, with 17 bases between the two ends. The CDR3 region has the DNA TGTGCCAGCAGCCTGGGGGAAGGGGTTGGCGAGCAGTACTTC. This codes for CASSLGEGVGEQYF.

V usage is TRBV27 and J usage is TRBJ2-4; 7 positions agree with TRBD2. CDR3 length: 13 residues. Germline-derived CDR1 and CDR2 are MNHEY and SMNVEV (reference sequence). Unmatched junction bases numbered 12, after V lost 8 bases and J lost 11 bases. This CDR3 reads CASGIGNGGVQYF. DNA for the CDR3: TGTGCCAGCGGGATTGGAAATGGGGGGGTTCAGTACTTC.

The chain combines TRBV24-1 with TRBJ1-5; tentatively, D is TRBD1 (6 bases). Germline CDR1 KGHDR, CDR2 SFDVKD. The V gene lost 5 bases and the J gene lost 3 bases, with 13 bases spanning the gap. The CDR3 has 15 residues. CDR3 DNA sequence: TGTGCCACCAGTGGCAGGACAGCCTCCAATCAGCCCCAGCATTTT. Amino acid sequence: CATSGRTASNQPQHF.